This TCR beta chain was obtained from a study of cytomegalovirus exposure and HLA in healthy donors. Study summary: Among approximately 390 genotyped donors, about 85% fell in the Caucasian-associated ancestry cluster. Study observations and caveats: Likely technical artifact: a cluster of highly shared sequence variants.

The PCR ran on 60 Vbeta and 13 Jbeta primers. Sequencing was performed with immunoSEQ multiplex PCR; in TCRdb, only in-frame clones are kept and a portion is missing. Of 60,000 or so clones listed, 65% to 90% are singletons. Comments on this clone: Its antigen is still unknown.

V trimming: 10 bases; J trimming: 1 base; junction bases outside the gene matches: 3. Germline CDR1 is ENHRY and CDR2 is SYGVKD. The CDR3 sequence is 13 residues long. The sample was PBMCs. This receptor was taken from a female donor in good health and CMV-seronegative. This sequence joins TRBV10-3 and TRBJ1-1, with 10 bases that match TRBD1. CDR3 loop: CATGTGENTEAFF. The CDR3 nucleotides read TGTGCCACCGGGACAGGGGAGAACACTGAAGCTTTCTTT.